A selection of T cell receptor beta chains follows, all from one sample in a study of blood T cell repertoires in COVID-19. Generated by immunoSEQ multiplex PCR, the TCRdb table keeps only in-frame clones and is missing some. The table lists approximately 33,000 clones, around 85% of them singletons. The sample comprised peripheral blood. The receptors derive from a man between 70 and 80 years old with acute or convalescent COVID-19. Both conserved end residues are part of each CDR3. D genes are given only for firm matches.

j_gene | d_gene | v_gene | CDR3nt | CDR3aa
TRBJ2-2 | . | TRBV19 | TGTGCCAGTAGTATAGCTGGAGCCGCCACCGGGGAGCTGTTTTTT | CASSIAGAATGELFF
TRBJ2-1 | TRBD1 | TRBV15 | TGTGCCACCAGCAGAGATCCGACAGGGGAGAGTGAGCAGTTCTTC | CATSRDPTGESEQFF
TRBJ2-3 | . | TRBV7-2 | TGTGCCAGCAGCCCAGCGGACTCCATCACAGATACGCAGTATTTT | CASSPADSITDTQYF
TRBJ1-5 | . | TRBV7-2 | TGTGCCAGCAGCCGCGACAGCAGGAGCAATCAGCCCCAGCATTTT | CASSRDSRSNQPQHF
TRBJ2-1 | TRBD2 | TRBV12-5 | TGTGCTAGTGGGACAGCGGGAGGGACCCCCTACAATGAGCAGTTCTTC | CASGTAGGTPYNEQFF
TRBJ1-5 | TRBD1 | TRBV7-2 | TGTGCCAGCAGCTGGACAGGGAAGGATCAGCCCCAGCATTTT | CASSWTGKDQPQHF
TRBJ1-6 | . | TRBV7-2 | TGTGCCAGCAGGTCCGGGTTGACGGTATCACCCCTCCACTTT | CASRSGLTVSPLHF
TRBJ1-5 | TRBD1 | TRBV28 | TGTGCCAGCACCCGGACAGGGTATAGCAATCAGCCCCAGCATTTT | CASTRTGYSNQPQHF
TRBJ2-2 | TRBD1 | TRBV6-2/TRBV6-3 | TGTGCCAGCAGCTTACAGGGGGCCGGGGAGCTGTTTTTT | CASSLQGAGELFF
TRBJ2-3 | . | TRBV5-1 | TGCGCCAGCAGCTTGGGACTAGATACGCAGTATTTT | CASSLGLDTQYF
TRBJ2-3 | . | TRBV5-6 | TGTGCCAGCAGCCTGGGACTGAGCACAGATACGCAGTATTTT | CASSLGLSTDTQYF
TRBJ1-2 | TRBD1 | TRBV5-1 | TGCGCCAGCAGCTCAAACCCGGGACAGGGGGCCGGCGGCTACACCTTC | CASSSNPGQGAGGYTF
TRBJ2-1 | . | TRBV5-8 | TGTGCCAGCAGCTTCGGGAGTGGGGCATACAATGAGCAGTTCTTC | CASSFGSGAYNEQFF
TRBJ2-3 | TRBD2 | TRBV11-2 | TGTGCCAGCAGCTCGGGCCCTAGCGGGAGTGGTTATGCAGATACGCAGTATTTT | CASSSGPSGSGYADTQYF
TRBJ2-5 | TRBD2 | TRBV9 | TGTGCCAGCAGCGTAGGACCGACTAGCGGGCAAGAGACCCAGTACTTC | CASSVGPTSGQETQYF
TRBJ1-5 | TRBD1 | TRBV19 | TGTGCCAGTAGCAAGGGCAGGGGGCTAAATCAGCCCCAGCATTTT | CASSKGRGLNQPQHF
TRBJ1-2 | . | TRBV29-1 | TGCAGCGTTAAGGTTTCGGAGGGATTCAGTGGCTACACCTTC | CSVKVSEGFSGYTF